One sample yielded the 17 T cell receptor beta chains listed below, sequenced in a study of shared clonotypes between healthy human individuals. Assay used: immunoSEQ multiplex PCR; TCRdb lists only in-frame clones, some missing. The sample consists of some 2.1 million clones, 90% to 95% of them appearing once. Sequenced sample: naive CD4+ T cells sorted from blood. The subset was: CD45RA+ positively selected. The receptors originated from a man between 18 and 29 years old in good health.

The CDR3 is CASSYFGGSNYGYTF. The CDR3 DNA reads as TGTGCCAGCAGTTACTTTGGAGGGTCTAACTATGGCTACACCTTC. The rearrangement joins TRBV6-6 to TRBJ1-2, with no clear D. CDR1 and CDR2 (germline): MNHNY, SVGAGI (reference sequence). The V gene lost 1 base and the J gene lost 0 bases, with 9 bases spanning the gap. The CDR3 runs 15 residues.

This chain connects TRBV5-1 to TRBJ1-6, with D possibly being TRBD1 (5 bases). CDR3 length: 17 amino acids. The V gene's germline CDR1 is SGHRS and CDR2 YFSETQ. V lost 0 bases and J 7 bases, leaving 17 bases between the germline ends. CDR3 sequence: CASSLEGAGLGNSPLHF. The CDR3 DNA follows: TGCGCCAGCAGCTTGGAAGGGGCTGGATTGGGGAATTCACCCCTCCACTTT.

This chain joins TRBV11-2 and TRBJ2-2; TRBD2 is a possible D gene (5 bases). The CDR3 has 17 amino acids. V was trimmed by 5 bases and J by 1 base, leaving 17 bases between them. Germline loops: CDR1 SGHAT, CDR2 FQNNGV. CDR3 nucleotide sequence: TGTGCCAGCAGCCCCTGGCTCGGGAAGGAGAACACCGGGGAGCTGTTTTTT. Translating gives CASSPWLGKENTGELFF.

The chain is built from TRBV5-1 and TRBJ1-4; a weak D match, TRBD1 (5 bases). The germline V gene has CDR1 SGHRS and CDR2 YFSETQ. V lost 3 bases, J lost 5 bases, and 14 bases lay in between. The CDR3 contains 15 residues. The CDR3 DNA sequence: TGCGCCAGCAGCTGGGGGAGCAGCTCAAATGAAAAACTGTTTTTT. It encodes CASSWGSSSNEKLFF.

The V and J genes are TRBV7-9 and TRBJ2-2, with D possibly being TRBD2 (6 bases). Trimming removed 5 bases at V and 4 bases at J, with 14 bases between. CDR3 length equals 15 residues. Germline V gene sequence: CDR1 SEHNR, CDR2 FQNEAQ (reference sequence). The CDR3 coding sequence is TGTGCCAGCAGCCCGGGACTCCTCTTCACCGGGGAGCTGTTTTTT. Amino acids: CASSPGLLFTGELFF. The whole variable domain, remainder taken from reference TRBV7-9 and TRBJ2-2, is DTGVSQNPRHKITKRGQNVTFRCDPISEHNRLYWYRQTLGQGPEFLTYFQNEAQLEKSRLLSDRFSAERPKGSFSTLEIQRTEQGDSAMYLCASSPGLLFTGELFFGEGSRLTVL.

This chain uses TRBV28 with TRBJ2-5; TRBD2 matches at 8 bases. Unmatched junction bases numbered 7, after V lost 3 bases and J lost 1 base. Germline V CDR1 and CDR2: MDHEN, SYDVKM. This CDR3 is built from 16 residues. The CDR3: CASSFGVGGVQETQYF. The CDR3 coding sequence is TGTGCCAGCAGTTTTGGGGTCGGGGGGGTCCAAGAGACCCAGTACTTC.

This chain uses TRBV5-4 with TRBJ1-2; TRBD1 might be the D (6 bases). This CDR3 is built from 16 residues. Trimming stripped 2 bases from V and 4 bases from J, with 18 bases between. Per germline, CDR1 SGHNT and CDR2 YYREEE (reference sequence). CDR3 loop: CASSFASGAGSYGYTF. The CDR3 DNA reads TGTGCCAGCAGCTTCGCGTCGGGGGCGGGGAGCTATGGCTACACCTTC.

This rearrangement joins TRBV15 to TRBJ1-1; D is possibly TRBD1 (5 bases). The CDR3 spans 13 residues. Germline V gene lookup returns CDR1 LNHNV and CDR2 YYDKDF (reference sequence). Trimming took 0 bases from V and 11 from J, leaving 13 bases between them. CDR3 in amino acids: CATSRDPGQTAFF. CDR3 nucleotides: TGTGCCACCAGCAGAGATCCCGGACAAACGGCTTTCTTT.

The CDR3 reads CASSLGDTLINSPLHF. The CDR3 DNA is TGCGCCAGCAGCTTAGGGGACACCCTGATTAATTCACCCCTCCACTTT. The chain couples TRBV5-1 to TRBJ1-6, with a tentative D call TRBD1 (6 bases). The germline V and J ends were trimmed by 2 bases and 6 bases, with 15 bases remaining between them. The germline CDR1 and CDR2 sequences are SGHRS and YFSETQ. The CDR3 length is 16 residues. Full variable domain (remainder filled in from reference TRBV5-1 and TRBJ1-6): KAGVTQTPRYLIKTRGQQVTLSCSPISGHRSVSWYQQTPGQGLQFLFEYFSETQRNKGNFPGRFSGRQFSNSRSEMNVSTLELGDSALYLCASSLGDTLINSPLHFGNGTRLTVT.

V gene TRBV5-1 combines with J gene TRBJ2-6, with 7 bases identical to TRBD1. After removal of 4 bases from V and 0 bases from J, the junction contained 4 bases not matched to a gene. There are 16 residues in the CDR3. Germline V gives CDR1 SGHRS, CDR2 YFSETQ. The chain's CDR3 is CASSQGQFSGANVLTF. The CDR3 DNA follows: TGCGCCAGCAGCCAGGGACAGTTCTCTGGGGCCAACGTCCTGACTTTC.

The CDR3 reads CASSHGTGVQETQYF. The CDR3 region has the DNA TGTGCCAGCAGCCACGGGACAGGGGTGCAAGAGACCCAGTACTTC. V usage is TRBV5-4 and J usage is TRBJ2-5; TRBD1 matches 10 bases. CDR3 length equals 15 residues. The germline gives CDR1 SGHNT, CDR2 YYREEE (reference sequence). Trimming at V came to 4 bases and at J to 2 bases, leaving 5 bases not matched to a gene.

V and J are TRBV20-1 and TRBJ2-5, with unresolved D. This CDR3 comprises 10 residues. Germline values: CDR1 DFQATT, CDR2 SNEGSKA (reference sequence). CDR3: CSAHAETQYF. CDR3 DNA: TGCAGCGCCCACGCAGAGACCCAGTACTTC.

The J gene is TRBJ1-2, the V gene TRBV15, with D possibly being TRBD1 (6 bases). Trimming shortened V by 3 bases and J by 8 bases, and 19 bases separated the two germline ends. Germline loops: CDR1 LNHNV, CDR2 YYDKDF (reference sequence). CDR3 length equals 15 residues. Here the CDR3 reads CATSRPGQNLWGYTF. As DNA, the CDR3 is TGTGCCACCAGCAGGCCTGGACAGAACCTTTGGGGCTACACCTTC.

This clone has a single count. The chain is built from TRBV6-1 and TRBJ1-2, with TRBD1 matching over 7 bases. V lost 5 bases and J lost 1; bases outside the gene matches: 7. The CDR3 runs 15 residues. CDR1 and CDR2 from the germline V gene are MNHNS and SASEGT. DNA of the CDR3: TGTGCCAGCAGTTCGGGACAGACCGGTAACTATGGCTACACCTTC. This translates into CASSSGQTGNYGYTF.

This chain uses TRBV28 with TRBJ1-5; the D gene is possibly TRBD1 (5 bases). The germline V gene encodes CDR1 MDHEN and CDR2 SYDVKM. V was shortened by 7 bases and J by 2 bases, with 15 bases between the two germline ends. The CDR3 is made up of 15 amino acids. The CDR3 bases are TGTGCCAGCACCGGGAGGGGCGCGGGCAATCAGCCCCAGCATTTT. Translation: CASTGRGAGNQPQHF.

The gene calls are TRBV4-3 and TRBJ2-7, with 9 bases identical to TRBD1. Looked up from germline, CDR1 is LGHNA and CDR2 is YSLEER. V lost 4 bases to trimming and J lost 3 bases; unmatched junction nucleotides: 10. CDR3 length equals 16 residues. CDR3 coding DNA: TGCGCCAGCAGCCGTCAGCAAGGACAGGGGATCTACGAGCAGTACTTC. Its protein is CASSRQQGQGIYEQYF.

This clone was detected only once. A clone one base away is much larger, so this may be a read error. The chain couples TRBV2 to TRBJ2-7; D perhaps matches TRBD2 (5 bases). V lost 7 bases, J lost 3 bases, and 7 bases lay in between. The CDR3 extends over 11 amino acids. Germline V lookup: CDR1 SNHLY, CDR2 FYNNEI. The CDR3 region is CASTGIYEQYF. The CDR3 region has the DNA TGTGCCAGCACGGGGATCTACGAGCAGTACTTC.